The T cell receptor (beta chain) described here comes from a study of T cells expressing NK-cell markers. Study observations and caveats: These clonotypes additionally ranked first within the CD3+CD56-NKG2C+ fraction of a few donors.

A word on this clonotype: Its antigen is currently unknown.

With the 5' RACE reads reprocessed, TCRdb shows one record per CDR3 protein and no DNA. Its table records about 260,000 distinct CDR3 sequences. The clonotype originates from a woman aged 18-69 years in good health. Sequenced input: blood T cells: a sorted CD56 or NKG2C T cell subset, CD4+ or CD8+ T cells, or bulk PBMC T cells (not recorded which).

This CDR3 is CASSWTADTQYF. This chain links TRBV5-5 with TRBJ2-3. CDR1 SGHKS and CDR2 YYEKEE come from the germline V gene (reference sequence). The CDR3 is 12 amino acids. Combining the CDR3 with reference TRBV5-5 and TRBJ2-3 gives the whole variable domain DAGVTQSPTHLIKTRGQQVTLRCSPISGHKSVSWYQQVLGQGPQFIFQYYEKEERGRGNFPDRFSARQFPNYSSELNVNALLLGDSALYLCASSWTADTQYFGPGTRLTVL.